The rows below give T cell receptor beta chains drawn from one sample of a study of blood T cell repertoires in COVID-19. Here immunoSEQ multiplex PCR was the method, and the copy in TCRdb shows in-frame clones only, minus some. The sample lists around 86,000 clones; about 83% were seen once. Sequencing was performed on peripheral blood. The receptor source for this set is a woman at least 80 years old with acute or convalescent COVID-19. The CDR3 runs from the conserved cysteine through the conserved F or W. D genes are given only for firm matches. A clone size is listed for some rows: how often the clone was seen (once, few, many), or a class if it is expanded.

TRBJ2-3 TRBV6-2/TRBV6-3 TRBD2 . TGTGCCAGCAGTTACGGCGGGAGTCTCGCAGATACGCAGTATTTT CASSYGGSLADTQYF
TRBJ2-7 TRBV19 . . TGTGCCAGTAGACAGGAGAACGAGCAGTACTTC CASRQENEQYF
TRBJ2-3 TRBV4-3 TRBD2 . TGCGCCAGCAGCCAAGAGGGGAGGGAAGATACGCAGTATTTT CASSQEGREDTQYF
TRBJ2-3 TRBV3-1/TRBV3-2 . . TGTGCCAGCAGCGCCAGTCTTCCGAACACAGATACGCAGTATTTT CASSASLPNTDTQYF
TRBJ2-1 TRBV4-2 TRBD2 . TGTGCCAGCAGCCACCCCCCCGGGACTAGCGAAGGGCCCCAGTTCTTC CASSHPPGTSEGPQFF
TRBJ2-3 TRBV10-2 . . TGCGCCAGCAGTGAACGGGGGGATACGCAGTATTTT CASSERGDTQYF
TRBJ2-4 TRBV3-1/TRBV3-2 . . TGTGCCAGCAGCTGGCAGGGGTTAGCCAAAAACATTCAGTACTTC CASSWQGLAKNIQYF
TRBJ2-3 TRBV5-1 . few TGCGCCAGCAGCTTGGCCGGGGTAGCGCGAAACACAGATACGCAGTATTTT CASSLAGVARNTDTQYF
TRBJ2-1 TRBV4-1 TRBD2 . TGCGCCAGCAGCCAGCCGGGACTAGCCTCCTACAATGAGCAGTTCTTC CASSQPGLASYNEQFF
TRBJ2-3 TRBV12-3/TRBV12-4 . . TGTGCCAGCAGTCCCGGGACAAACACGCAGTATTTT CASSPGTNTQYF
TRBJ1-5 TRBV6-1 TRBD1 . TGTGCCAGCAGTGAATTTAGTTGGGGGGACAGACGCAATCAGCCCCAGCATTTT CASSEFSWGDRRNQPQHF
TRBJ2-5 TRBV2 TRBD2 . TGTGCCAGCAGTGTGGCTAGCGGGAGGGCCGGAGAGACCCAGTACTTC CASSVASGRAGETQYF
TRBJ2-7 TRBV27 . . TGTGCCAGCAGTTCCGGGCCCGGGGGTTTCTACGAGCAGTACTTC CASSSGPGGFYEQYF
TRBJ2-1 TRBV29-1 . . TGCAGCGGGTCGCGAGCTAGTTCCTACAATGAGCAGTTCTTC CSGSRASSYNEQFF
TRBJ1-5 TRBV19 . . TGTGCCAGTAGATTCGACGGGAATCAGCCCCAGCATTTT CASRFDGNQPQHF
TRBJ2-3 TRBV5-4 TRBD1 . TGTGCCAGCAGCTCAGTCAGGGGGAACTCAGATACGCAGTATTTT CASSSVRGNSDTQYF
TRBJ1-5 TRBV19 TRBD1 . TGTGCCAGCCATGCCCCCGGGACAGGGACCCATCAGCCCCAGCATTTT CASHAPGTGTHQPQHF
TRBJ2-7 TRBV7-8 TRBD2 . TGTGCCAGCAGCTTAGAAGGGCGGGAGGGCATCGAGCAGTACTTC CASSLEGREGIEQYF
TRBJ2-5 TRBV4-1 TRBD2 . TGCGCCAGCAGCCAAGTAGGGCGGGAGGTTGAGACCCAGTACTTC CASSQVGREVETQYF
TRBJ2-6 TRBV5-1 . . TGCGCCAGCAGCCCCTCTGGGGGGAGAGTATCTGGGGCCAACGTCCTGACTTTC CASSPSGGRVSGANVLTF
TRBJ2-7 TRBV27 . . TGTGCCAGCAGTTTACGGCGGGACGGGTCCTACGAGCAGTACTTC CASSLRRDGSYEQYF
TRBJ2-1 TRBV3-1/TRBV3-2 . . TGTGCCAGCAGCCAAGACAATCTAGTCTATGAGCAGTTCTTC CASSQDNLVYEQFF
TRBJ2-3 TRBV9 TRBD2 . TGTGCCAGCAGCGTAGATACTAGCGTCAGAACAGATACGCAGTATTTT CASSVDTSVRTDTQYF
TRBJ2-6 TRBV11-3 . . TGTGCCAGCAGTTCCCGGGACACCACCCTCAGCTCTGGGGCCAACGTCCTGACTTTC CASSSRDTTLSSGANVLTF
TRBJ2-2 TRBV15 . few TGTGCCACCAGCAGAGACCAGGGCTCTAACACCGGGGAGCTGTTTTTT CATSRDQGSNTGELFF
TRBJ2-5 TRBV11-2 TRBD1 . TGTGCCAGCAGCTTAAGGACAGGGCGAGAGGAGACCCAGTACTTC CASSLRTGREETQYF
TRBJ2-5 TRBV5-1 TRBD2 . TGCGCCAGCAGCATGAGGGGAGGGACCTCCCAAGAGACCCAGTACTTC CASSMRGGTSQETQYF
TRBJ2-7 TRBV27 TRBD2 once TGTGCCAGCAGTTTGGTTAGTAGCGGGAGTCCTTACGAGCAGTACTTC CASSLVSSGSPYEQYF
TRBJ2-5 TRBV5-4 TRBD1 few TGTGCCAGCAGCTTAGGGACAGCACAAGAGACCCAGTACTTC CASSLGTAQETQYF
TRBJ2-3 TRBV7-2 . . TGTGCCAGCAGCTTCCCGGGGGCAGATACGCAGTATTTT CASSFPGADTQYF
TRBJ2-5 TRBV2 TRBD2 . TGTGCCAGCAGGGAGGGAACGGTAGCGGGAGGAGAGACCCAGTACTTC CASREGTVAGGETQYF
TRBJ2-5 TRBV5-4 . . TGTGCCAGCAGCCCCCAACTAGACCAAGAGACCCAGTACTTC CASSPQLDQETQYF
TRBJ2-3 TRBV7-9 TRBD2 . TGTGCCAGCAGCTTTTTGCTAGCGGGAGAAGATACGCAGTATTTT CASSFLLAGEDTQYF
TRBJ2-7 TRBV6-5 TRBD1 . TGTGCCAGCAGCCGGACAGGGTCCGGGGAGCAGTACTTC CASSRTGSGEQYF
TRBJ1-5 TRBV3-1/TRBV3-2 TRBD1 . TGTGCCAGCAGCCAAGAAGGGGGCGGTCAGCCCCAGCATTTT CASSQEGGGQPQHF
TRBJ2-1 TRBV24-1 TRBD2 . TGTGCCACCAGTGATCCGGGGACTAGCGGGTTTTACAATGAGCAGTTCTTC CATSDPGTSGFYNEQFF
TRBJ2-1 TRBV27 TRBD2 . TGTGCCAGCAGTTTATTGGCTAGCGGGAGTTACAATGAGCAGTTCTTC CASSLLASGSYNEQFF
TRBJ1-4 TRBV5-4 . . TGTGCCAGCAGCTTGTGGGGGGATGAAAAACTGTTTTTT CASSLWGDEKLFF
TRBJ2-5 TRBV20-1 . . TGCAGTGCCACCGTTCTAGGAACCCAGTACTTC CSATVLGTQYF
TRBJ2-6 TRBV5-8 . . TGTGCCAGCAAGAAGGGCGACAGCCCCTCTGGGGCCAACGTCCTGACTTTC CASKKGDSPSGANVLTF
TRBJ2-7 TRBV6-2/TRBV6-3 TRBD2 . TGTGCCAGCAGTTCGCCGGGACTAGCCCTTTACGAGCAGTACTTC CASSSPGLALYEQYF